In this sample, the clone carrying this T cell receptor beta chain turned up many times. These data belong to a study of HIV-infected children after antiretroviral therapy interruption. Unique molecular identifiers were included in an RNA-based 3' RACE TCR library. TCRdb reprocessed the 3' RACE reads via MiXCR and lists one record per CDR3 protein. In the table there are approximately 96,000 distinct CDR3 sequences, about 6.3% of which are singletons. Documented treatment: PENTA 11 planned treatment interruption arm or continuous ART arm. The CDR3 is 16 residues long. From germline, CDR1 is MNHNS and CDR2 SASEGT. V lost 2 bases to trimming and J lost 1 base, with 14 bases between them.

The chain couples TRBV6-1 to TRBJ1-1, with D unclear. The sequence came from a pool of human donors with HIV. This specimen consisted of CD45RA+ CD4+ T cells from PBMCs, pooled from several time points, obtained from a donor given antiretroviral therapy, either interrupted or continuous. Subset noted: naive CD4+ CD45RA+ CD45RO- T cells. The CDR3, as DNA: TGTGCCAGCAGTGAACCCAACCAGGCGAAGAACACTGAAGCTTTCTTT. This gives the protein CASSEPNQAKNTEAFF.